This record looks at one T cell receptor (beta chain) sequence and its context. The germline V and J ends were trimmed by 10 bases and 2 bases, with 12 bases remaining between them. The V gene's germline CDR1 is SGHNT and CDR2 YENEEA. The CDR3 runs 12 residues. The data are from a study of shared clonotypes between healthy human individuals. Only in-frame clones appear in the TCRdb table, and some are missing; sequencing was by immunoSEQ multiplex PCR. The sample yields about 960,000 clones, over 75% seen once. Sequenced input: memory CD4+ T cells sorted from blood. This sample's subset: CD45RA-negative fraction. The V and J genes are TRBV11-3 and TRBJ2-7; D remains unclear. This sequence originates from a man aged 18 to 29 in good health. The CDR3 reads CAIGPGTYEQYF. The CDR3 bases are TGTGCCATTGGCCCGGGTACCTACGAGCAGTACTTC.